These 19 T cell receptor beta chains originate from one sample sequenced in a study of breast tumors, draining lymph nodes, adjacent tissues. From the multiplex PCR reads, TCRdb called clonotypes with MiXCR, one entry per CDR3 protein. The table has tens of thousands of distinct CDR3 sequences, 25% to 35% seen once. The lymph nodes were axillary draining lymph nodes from breast cancer patients. The sequenced material came from axillary lymph node tissue. These receptors were taken from a female donor with breast cancer. Some clones in this sample may be carry-over from other donors' samples.

This clonotype was seen ten or more times. This chain joins TRBV3-1 and TRBJ2-7, with no clear D. CDR1 and CDR2 from the germline V gene are LGHDT and YNNKEL (reference sequence). V lost 4 bases and J 3 bases, leaving 7 bases between the germline ends. This CDR3 has 12 residues. This CDR3 reads CASSRTYYEQYF. Here the CDR3 DNA reads TGTGCCAGCAGCCGGACCTACTACGAGCAGTACTTC.

The rearrangement links TRBV13 to TRBJ2-7, with 9 positions matching TRBD2. The CDR3 runs 15 residues. V lost 5 bases and J lost 6; bases outside the gene matches: 11. CDR1 and CDR2 (germline): PRHDT, FYEKMQ (reference sequence). The CDR3 protein is CASSQRREGRGEQYF. Here the CDR3 DNA reads TGTGCCAGCAGCCAACGGCGGGAGGGCCGGGGCGAGCAGTACTTC.

This clonotype was seen repeatedly, ten times or more. The chain combines TRBV4-1 with TRBJ2-7, with a tentative D call TRBD2 (6 bases). Germline assignment: CDR1 MGHRA and CDR2 YSYEKL. V lost 7 bases and J lost 3, with 7 bases in between. This CDR3 contains 11 residues. The CDR3 sequence is CASMGGYEQYF. CDR3 nucleotide sequence: TGCGCCAGCATGGGGGGCTACGAGCAGTACTTC.

This clonotype has a count of ten or more. The rearrangement links TRBV6-4 to TRBJ2-6; either TRBD1 or TRBD2 may fit D (6 bases each). The CDR3 sequence is 19 residues long. CDR1 MRHNA and CDR2 SNTAGT come from the germline V gene. Trimming left V 5 bases short and J 0 bases short, with 20 bases between. The CDR3 reads CASSHPRGGTSSGANVLTF. CDR3 coding DNA: TGTGCCAGCAGTCATCCTAGAGGGGGGACGAGCTCTGGGGCCAACGTCCTGACTTTC.

This clonotype was seen repeatedly, ten times or more. The genes are TRBV18 and TRBJ2-2; TRBD1 matches at 7 bases. CDR3 size: 14 residues. Germline assignment: CDR1 KGHSH and CDR2 LQKENI. The trim removed 2 bases at V and 9 bases at J, leaving 6 bases unmatched. The CDR3 reads CASSPSQGDRELFF. The CDR3 DNA follows: TGTGCCAGCTCACCAAGCCAGGGGGACCGGGAGCTGTTTTTT.

The CDR3 nucleotides read TGCAGTGCTAGGGGACTAGCGGGAAACGCCTACAATGAGCAGTTCTTC. It translates to CSARGLAGNAYNEQFF. The V gene is TRBV20-1, the J gene TRBJ2-1; the match to TRBD2 covers 13 bases. The CDR3 has 16 residues. The trim removed 3 bases at V and 2 bases at J, leaving 4 bases unmatched. Germline V gives CDR1 DFQATT, CDR2 SNEGSKA (reference sequence).

V is TRBV28 and J is TRBJ2-5, with TRBD2 as a possible D gene (6 bases). This CDR3 has 14 residues. The germline gives CDR1 MDHEN, CDR2 SYDVKM. V was pared by 6 bases and J by 5 bases, with 16 bases between. The DNA for the CDR3 is TGTGCCAGCAGGCCCTCGACGGGGGAGGAGACCCAGTACTTC. Encoded protein: CASRPSTGEETQYF. Combining the CDR3 with reference TRBV28 and TRBJ2-5 gives the whole variable domain DVKVTQSSRYLVKRTGEKVFLECVQDMDHENMFWYRQDPGLGLRLIYFSYDVKMKEKGDIPEGYSVSREKKERFSLILESASTNQTSMYLCASRPSTGEETQYFGPGTRLLVL.

This clonotype came up many times. This chain joins TRBV5-6 and TRBJ2-3; TRBD1 might be the D (5 bases). Looked up from germline, CDR1 is SGHDT and CDR2 is YYEEEE. V was pared by 1 base and J by 2 bases, with 14 bases between. CDR3 size: 16 residues. This CDR3 is CASSLTMTANTDTQYF. The CDR3, as DNA: TGTGCCAGCAGCTTGACAATGACAGCTAACACAGATACGCAGTATTTT.

Many counts were recorded for this clonotype. This chain connects TRBV6-2 or TRBV6-3 to TRBJ2-7, with D maybe TRBD2 (5 bases). The CDR3 totals 14 residues. The germline V and J ends were trimmed by 9 bases and 0 bases, with 15 bases remaining between them. Per the germline V gene, CDR1 is MNHEY and CDR2 is SVGEGT. CDR3 sequence reads: CASNRGHSSYEQYF. CDR3 nucleotides: TGTGCCAGTAACCGCGGGCACAGCTCCTACGAGCAGTACTTC.

This clonotype was detected many times. The V and J genes are TRBV7-9 and TRBJ1-2, with D possibly being TRBD1 (6 bases). The CDR3 has 15 residues. Germline CDR1 SEHNR, CDR2 FQNEAQ (reference sequence). V dropped 6 bases and J dropped 5 bases, with 19 bases sitting between them. CDR3 loop: CASRSGTKNLYGYTF. Here the CDR3 DNA reads TGTGCCAGCAGGTCCGGGACAAAGAACCTTTATGGCTACACCTTC.

This clonotype has ten or more counts. V gene TRBV5-6 combines with J gene TRBJ2-2; either TRBD1 or TRBD2 may fit D (6 bases each). Germline lookup yields CDR1 SGHDT and CDR2 YYEEEE. This CDR3 region has 15 residues. V was shortened by 3 bases and J by 1 base, with 10 bases between the two germline ends. CDR3 sequence: CASSWGALNTGELFF. The DNA of the CDR3 is TGTGCCAGCAGCTGGGGGGCACTGAACACCGGGGAGCTGTTTTTT.

As regards this clonotype: This may be a read error, as it is one base from a much larger clone. V gene TRBV28 combines with J gene TRBJ2-2, with 11 bases fitting TRBD2. The CDR3 extends over 16 amino acids. Looked up from germline, CDR1 is MDHEN and CDR2 is SYDVKM. Here the CDR3 reads CASRPLSGRGGGELVF. The DNA of the CDR3 is TGTGCCAGCAGACCCCTTAGCGGGAGGGGTGGCGGGGAGCTGGTTTTT.

This clonotype has only one observation. The chain joins TRBV11-2 to TRBJ2-1; 7 bases line up with TRBD1. Germline values: CDR1 SGHAT, CDR2 FQNNGV. V dropped 1 base and J dropped 6; count of bases not matched to a gene: 6. This CDR3 has 15 amino acids. The CDR3 DNA follows: TGTGCCAGCAGCTTAGGAAGGGGGCTCAGCAATGAGCAGTTCTTC. Translated: CASSLGRGLSNEQFF.

The CDR3 here is CAISGPGQGKGDTQYF. CDR3 DNA sequence: TGTGCCATCAGTGGACCGGGACAGGGGAAAGGAGATACGCAGTATTTT. The V and J genes are TRBV10-3 and TRBJ2-3, with 10 bases fitting TRBD1. V lost 4 bases and J lost 5; bases outside the gene matches: 9. The CDR3 loop spans 16 amino acids. The germline V gene has CDR1 ENHRY and CDR2 SYGVKD.

The table lists this clonotype with many counts. The rearrangement joins TRBV19 to TRBJ2-3; D is unclear. The germline V gene has CDR1 LNHDA and CDR2 SQIVND (reference sequence). V was clipped by 5 bases and J by 5 bases, with 14 bases between them. The CDR3 runs 14 residues. For the CDR3, the DNA is TGTGCCAGTAGTGTTTGGGGTTTTGGAGATACGCAGTATTTT. Protein sequence: CASSVWGFGDTQYF.

This clonotype showed up many times. The genes are TRBV7-2 and TRBJ1-4, with TRBD1 as a possible D gene (5 bases). There are 13 residues in the CDR3. Germline V gives CDR1 SGHTA, CDR2 FQGNSA. V was trimmed by 6 bases and J by 7 bases, leaving 12 bases between them. This chain's CDR3 is CASSWDGSEKLFF. CDR3 sequence (DNA): TGTGCCAGCAGTTGGGACGGGAGTGAAAAACTGTTTTTT.

This clonotype came up a few times. This may arise from a read error, as a much more abundant clone is one base away. This chain uses TRBV30 with TRBJ2-2, with TRBD2 as a possible D gene (5 bases). Germline V gene lookup returns CDR1 GTSNPN and CDR2 SVGIG (reference sequence). CDR3 length: 12 amino acids. In DNA form, the CDR3 reads TGTGCCTGGGGCTCCAACACCGGGGAGCGGTTTTTT. Translated: CAWGSNTGERFF.

J is TRBJ2-3 and V is TRBV7-2; 10 bases match TRBD2. Germline V CDR1 and CDR2: SGHTA, FQGNSA. After removal of 7 bases from V and 8 bases from J, the junction contained 15 bases not matched to a gene. The CDR3 is 16 amino acids. CDR3 loop: CASNRQREGLAGTQYF. CDR3 nucleotide sequence: TGTGCCAGCAACCGTCAGCGGGAGGGCCTCGCAGGTACGCAGTATTTT.

This clonotype was counted at least ten times. This may come from a read error, since a much larger clone is one base off. The rearrangement uses TRBV12-5 and TRBJ2-1; 9 bases map to TRBD2. J was trimmed by 8 bases and V by 3 bases; bases with no gene match: 11. In germline, CDR1 is LGHNT, CDR2 FRNRAP. The CDR3 sequence is 16 residues long. The CDR3 sequence: CASGFVGLAGMDEQFF. The CDR3 region has the DNA TGTGCTAGTGGTTTCGTAGGGCTAGCGGGAATGGATGAGCAGTTCTTC.